This TCR beta chain was sequenced during a study of blood T cell repertoires in COVID-19. For the study at large: From the United States, Italy and Spain came samples of acute and convalescent COVID-19.

Germline V gives CDR1 SGHTA, CDR2 FQGNSA. The CDR3 is 12 residues long. Between the trimmed V and J ends, which lost 3 bases and 8 bases, there was a span of 8 bases. In Cohort 3, a recovered donor had either two negative PCRs, clearance, or symptom resolution. How the authors handled the data: Quantification of nucleated cells was approximated via reference gene primer amplification. TCRdb keeps only in-frame clones here, not all; method: immunoSEQ multiplex PCR. V and J calls and clone size follow that table, whereas D and trimming were derived from the DNA. The table includes 300,000 to 350,000 clones, roughly 86% detected once.

The sequencing input was PBMCs or T cells enriched from blood (not recorded which). The chain carries TRBV7-2 and TRBJ1-5; unclear D gene. The sequence derives from a woman younger than 30 who had recovered from COVID-19. CDR3 DNA sequence: TGTGCCAGCAGCTTCAACGGAGAGCCCCAGCATTTT. It encodes CASSFNGEPQHF.